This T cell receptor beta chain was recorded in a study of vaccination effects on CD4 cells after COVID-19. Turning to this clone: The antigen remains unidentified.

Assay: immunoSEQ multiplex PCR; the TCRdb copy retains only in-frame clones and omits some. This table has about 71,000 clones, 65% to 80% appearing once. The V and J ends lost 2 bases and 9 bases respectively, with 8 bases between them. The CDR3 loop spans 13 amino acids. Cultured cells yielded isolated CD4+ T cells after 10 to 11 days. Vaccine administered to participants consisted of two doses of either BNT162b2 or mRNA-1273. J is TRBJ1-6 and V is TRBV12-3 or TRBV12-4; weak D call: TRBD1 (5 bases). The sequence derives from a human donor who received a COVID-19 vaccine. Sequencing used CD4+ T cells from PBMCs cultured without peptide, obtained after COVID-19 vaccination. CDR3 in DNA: TGTGCCAGCAGTTTACAGGGAGGTTCACCCCTCCACTTT. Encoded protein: CASSLQGGSPLHF.